Listed below are T cell receptor beta chains from one sample, sequenced in a study of OX40 agonist ivuxolimab in advanced cancers. Only in-frame clones appear in the TCRdb table, and some are missing; sequencing was by immunoSEQ multiplex PCR. The data show around 62,000 clones, roughly 84% seen once. Source: CD4+ or CD8+ T cells sorted from blood, taken in a trial of the OX40 agonist ivuxolimab. These receptors came from an adult with an advanced solid tumor such as melanoma, head and neck, liver or kidney cancer. CDR3s include the opening cysteine and the closing phenylalanine or tryptophan. Fields, in order: D gene, clone size, V gene, J gene, CDR3 DNA, CDR3 protein. D genes are given only for firm matches. Clone size is given for some rows only: seen once, a few or many times, or a class if the clone is expanded.

.	once	TRBV4-1	TRBJ2-3	TGCGCCAGCAGCCAAGATGTTCCCGGCACGCAGTATTTT	CASSQDVPGTQYF
.	.	TRBV4-2	TRBJ1-4	TGTGCCAGCAGCCAGCTTGGGGACGGTCTGTTTTTT	CASSQLGDGLFF
TRBD2	once	TRBV5-5	TRBJ2-7	TGTGCCAGCAGCATCCTAGCGGGGGGCTACGACTCCTACGAGCAGTACTTC	CASSILAGGYDSYEQYF
.	.	TRBV2	TRBJ2-3	TGTGCCAGCAGTGAGGGGGGATTGCGCACAGATACGCAGTATTTT	CASSEGGLRTDTQYF
.	.	TRBV7-2	TRBJ2-7	TGTGCCAGCAGCTTTCGCAGGGGCGCGGGGGAGCAGTACTTC	CASSFRRGAGEQYF
.	.	TRBV5-1	TRBJ2-3	TGCGCCAGCAGTCAGGGTTTACACACAGATACGCAGTATTTT	CASSQGLHTDTQYF
.	few	TRBV5-1	TRBJ1-4	TGCGCCAGCTGTGCAGGGTGGGGGATTGATGAAAAACTGTTTTTT	CASCAGWGIDEKLFF
TRBD1	.	TRBV19	TRBJ1-2	TGTGCCACCAAGCGACGGACAGGGGATGGTGGTGCGTATGGCTACACCTTC	CATKRRTGDGGAYGYTF
.	.	TRBV28	TRBJ2-1	TGTGCCAGCAGTAGAGGGGGGACCTGGTTGCTGTATTTCTTC	CASSRGGTWLLYFF
.	.	TRBV2	TRBJ1-6	TGTGCCAGCAGTGTGGGTCCGAGCTCCTATAATTCACCCCTCCACTTT	CASSVGPSSYNSPLHF
TRBD2	.	TRBV27	TRBJ2-5	TGTGCCAGCAGTTTATGGCAGAGCGGGGTGGAGACCCAGTACTTC	CASSLWQSGVETQYF
TRBD2	.	TRBV5-1	TRBJ2-3	TGCGCCAGCAGCTTGGTACTAGCGGGCACAGATACGCAGTATTTT	CASSLVLAGTDTQYF
.	.	TRBV18	TRBJ1-1	TGTGCCAGCTCACTGGGCCGTGGGACTGAAGCTTTCTTT	CASSLGRGTEAFF
TRBD2	.	TRBV6-6	TRBJ2-5	TGTGCCAGCAGTCCGGGACTAGCGGGGGGGCAGGAGACCCAGTACTTC	CASSPGLAGGQETQYF
.	few	TRBV29-1	TRBJ1-2	TGCAGCGCCCGACCCGAGGGAGGAGCGGCCTGGGGCTACACCTTC	CSARPEGGAAWGYTF
TRBD1	.	TRBV7-9	TRBJ1-1	TGTGCCAGCAGCTTGGGACAGAGCTACACTGAAGCTTTCTTT	CASSLGQSYTEAFF
TRBD1	.	TRBV2	TRBJ1-4	TGTGCCAGCAGGGGGGACAGCGGGACTAATGAAAAACTGTTTTTT	CASRGDSGTNEKLFF
TRBD2	.	TRBV7-2	TRBJ2-3	TGTGCCAGCAGCTTACGCGGGGGGGCCAGCACAGATACGCAGTATTTT	CASSLRGGASTDTQYF
.	.	TRBV18	TRBJ1-1	TGTGCCAGCTCACCTGTTGGGGATGGGGAAGCTTTCTTT	CASSPVGDGEAFF
.	.	TRBV7-3	TRBJ2-5	TGTGCCAGCAGCGCCAACCAAGAGACCCAGTACTTC	CASSANQETQYF
.	.	TRBV21-1	TRBJ1-2	TGTGCCAGCAGCAATACCCGGACGCCTCGTGAAGGCTACACCTTC	CASSNTRTPREGYTF
.	.	TRBV7-2	TRBJ1-3	TGTGCCAGCAGCTTAGGGATAAACTCTGGAAACACCATATATTTT	CASSLGINSGNTIYF
.	once	TRBV5-1	TRBJ1-6	TGCGCCAGCAGCTTGGTTGCGGGGGCGCCCAATTCACCCCTCCACTTT	CASSLVAGAPNSPLHF
TRBD2	.	TRBV5-4	TRBJ2-7	TGTGCCAGCAGCTCTTCAGGGAGGGACGAGCAGTACTTC	CASSSSGRDEQYF
TRBD1	.	TRBV19	TRBJ1-2	TGTGCCAGTAGTAGCCTCCCCGGGACAGGGAACTATGGCTACACCTTC	CASSSLPGTGNYGYTF
.	few	TRBV19	TRBJ1-4	TGTGCCAGTAGTACCGGCCGTAACTCAGGGGAAAAACTGTTTTTT	CASSTGRNSGEKLFF
TRBD1	.	TRBV7-3	TRBJ1-1	TGTGCCAGCAGCTTAAGTTCGACAGGGGTGACTGAAGCTTTCTTT	CASSLSSTGVTEAFF
TRBD1	.	TRBV27	TRBJ1-5	TGTGCCAGCAGTCTCCAAGCGACAGGGTCTATGCCCCAGCATTTT	CASSLQATGSMPQHF
TRBD2	.	TRBV11-3	TRBJ2-7	TGTGCCAGCAGCCTCGGACTAGCCGGCGAGCAGTACTTC	CASSLGLAGEQYF
.	once	TRBV2	TRBJ2-1	TGTGCCAGCAGTGACAGGGGGGCAAGGATCAATGAGCAGTTCTTC	CASSDRGARINEQFF
.	once	TRBV28	TRBJ1-2	TGTGCCAGCAGTCCCCCGGAGGCCGGGACGGTCTATGGCTACACCTTC	CASSPPEAGTVYGYTF
.	.	TRBV2	TRBJ1-2	TGTGCCAGTAGAGAAACCGGGGTGACCTACTATGGCTACACCTTC	CASRETGVTYYGYTF
.	.	TRBV28	TRBJ1-1	TGTGCCAGCAGTCTACAGGGTAGGGCGTCAACTGAAGCTTTCTTT	CASSLQGRASTEAFF
TRBD2	once	TRBV5-1	TRBJ2-2	TGCGCCAGCAGCTTGAGTAGCGGGGGCTCCGGGGAGCTGTTTTTT	CASSLSSGGSGELFF
.	.	TRBV19	TRBJ1-6	TGTGCCAGTAGTATTTATTATCAGGGGCACACCGGCAATTCACCCCTCCACTTT	CASSIYYQGHTGNSPLHF
.	.	TRBV19	TRBJ2-2	TGTGCCAGTACCCGGACCGGAGGTGGCGGGGAGCTGTTTTTT	CASTRTGGGGELFF
.	.	TRBV6-1	TRBJ1-5	TGTGCCAGCAGCCGGGACCCCCTCAGCAATCAGCCCCAGCATTTT	CASSRDPLSNQPQHF
.	.	TRBV4-1	TRBJ2-6	TGCGCCAGCAGCCAAGATAGAGAGGGATTGATATCTGGGGCCAACGTCCTGACTTTC	CASSQDREGLISGANVLTF
.	.	TRBV6-1	TRBJ1-2	TGTGCCACCAGGGCCCAGGGGTCGGATGGCTACACCTTC	CATRAQGSDGYTF
TRBD1	.	TRBV19	TRBJ1-3	TGTGCCAGTAGTAGGGACAGGATTCCTGGAAACACCATATATTTT	CASSRDRIPGNTIYF
TRBD2	.	TRBV25-1	TRBJ2-1	TGTGCCAGCCTAGCGGGGGGATCCTACAATGAGCAGTTCTTC	CASLAGGSYNEQFF
TRBD1	.	TRBV7-2	TRBJ1-4	TGTGCCAGCAGCTTTTACCCTGGGATGACAGGGCCTAATGAAAAACTGTTTTTT	CASSFYPGMTGPNEKLFF
.	few	TRBV27	TRBJ1-2	TGTGCCAGCAGTTTACACCCCGATACTGACTATGGCTACACCTTC	CASSLHPDTDYGYTF
TRBD1	.	TRBV6-1	TRBJ2-5	TGTGCCAGCAGCGAAACACAGGGGTTCCAAGAGACCCAGTACTTC	CASSETQGFQETQYF
.	.	TRBV5-1	TRBJ2-3	TGCGCCAGCAGCATGGCCCCCCAAGGGGTAACAGATACGCAGTATTTT	CASSMAPQGVTDTQYF
.	once	TRBV11-3	TRBJ2-2	TGTGCCAGCAGCAGAAGGGCTGCCGGGGAGCTGTTTTTT	CASSRRAAGELFF
TRBD1	.	TRBV6-1	TRBJ1-2	TGTGCCAGTCGGACAGGGTTGAACTATGGCTACACCTTC	CASRTGLNYGYTF
TRBD1	.	TRBV15	TRBJ1-3	TGTGCCACCAGCAGTCTACAGGGGGTCTCTGGAAACACCATATATTTT	CATSSLQGVSGNTIYF
TRBD2	.	TRBV5-1	TRBJ2-3	TGCGCCAGCAGCCTCCGCCCCCCGGCGGGGGGTTCCACAGATACGCAGTATTTT	CASSLRPPAGGSTDTQYF
.	few	TRBV5-1	TRBJ1-3	TGCGCCAGCAGCTTGGGGGCAACCCCTGGAAACACCATATATTTT	CASSLGATPGNTIYF
TRBD1	.	TRBV7-3	TRBJ1-2	TGTGCCAGCAGCTTTTCTGGACAGGTGGGTGGCTACACCTTC	CASSFSGQVGGYTF
.	.	TRBV4-3	TRBJ2-5	TGCGCCAGCAGCCAAGAGTCCCGGGGTCAAGAGACCCAGTACTTC	CASSQESRGQETQYF
.	.	TRBV28	TRBJ2-3	TGTGCCAGCAGTCTACCAGACAGGACCCCGCAGTATTTT	CASSLPDRTPQYF